Shown below are 11 T cell receptor beta chains from a single sample sequenced in a study of beta chain features in type 1 diabetes. Study-level findings and limits: Among patients with Type 1 diabetes, TCRB CDR3s were moderately but significantly shorter in every one of the four CD4+ subsets.

The authors reverse transcribed all of the isolated RNA, so sequencing captured expressed TCRB transcripts. Profiling relied on immunoSEQ multiplex PCR, and the TCRdb table lists in-frame clones only, not all of them. Of under 300,000 clones in the sample, approximately 15% are singletons; the top ten hold approximately 0.018%. These TCRs' antigens remain unknown. The sample consisted of naive CD4+ T cells from blood. All receptors come from a man aged 25-40 years with type 1 diabetes.

This chain joins TRBV5-1 and TRBJ2-5; TRBD2 matches 8 bases. The ends lost 5 bases at V and 2 bases at J; junction bases unmatched: 5. The CDR3 is 14 residues long. Looked up from germline, CDR1 is SGHRS and CDR2 is YFSETQ. For the CDR3, the DNA is TGCGCCAGCAGAAGGGCTAGCGGGCAAGAGACCCAGTACTTC. Its translation is CASRRASGQETQYF.

CDR3 nucleotide sequence: TGTGCCAGCAGCTTGGGAGGACAGCTCCACACAGATACGCAGTATTTT. As protein: CASSLGGQLHTDTQYF. The V call is TRBV5-4, the J call TRBJ2-3; D is possibly TRBD1 (6 bases). V lost 0 bases, J lost 2 bases, and 13 bases lay in between. CDR1 and CDR2 (germline): SGHNT, YYREEE (reference sequence). The CDR3 consists of 16 residues.

V and J are TRBV30 and TRBJ1-1; 9 bases fit TRBD1. The CDR3 length is 13 residues. CDR1 and CDR2 from the germline V gene are GTSNPN and SVGIG (reference sequence). V lost 5 bases and J lost 3; bases outside the gene matches: 4. The CDR3 here is CAWDRGADTEAFF. CDR3 nucleotide sequence: TGTGCCTGGGACAGGGGGGCGGACACTGAAGCTTTCTTT.

The chain is built from TRBV9 and TRBJ2-5; D may be TRBD1 (5 bases). The CDR3 length is 16 residues. CDR1 and CDR2 (germline): SGDLS, YYNGEE. V dropped 0 bases and J dropped 2 bases, with 14 bases sitting between them. Written as DNA, the CDR3 is TGTGCCAGCAGCGTAGAGGCAGGGAATAGGCAAGAGACCCAGTACTTC. Amino acid sequence: CASSVEAGNRQETQYF.

V usage is TRBV9 and J usage is TRBJ2-1; D may be TRBD2 (5 bases). The V and J ends lost 3 bases and 6 bases respectively, with 10 bases between them. Germline-derived CDR1 and CDR2 are SGDLS and YYNGEE. This CDR3 is built from 13 residues. CDR3 protein: CASSARASNEQFF. In nucleotides, the CDR3 is TGTGCCAGCAGCGCGCGGGCTTCCAATGAGCAGTTCTTC.

This clone was observed a few times. CDR3 sequence: CASSDRLATDTQYF. DNA for the CDR3: TGTGCCAGCAGTGACCGGTTAGCCACAGATACGCAGTATTTT. V and J are TRBV6-1 and TRBJ2-3; no firm D call. CDR1 and CDR2 from the germline V gene are MNHNS and SASEGT. The V end lost 3 bases, the J end lost 2 bases, and 9 bases lay between the germline ends. The CDR3 consists of 14 residues.

The rearrangement joins TRBV11-2 to TRBJ1-3; 8 nucleotides agree with TRBD1. CDR1 and CDR2 (germline): SGHAT, FQNNGV. The CDR3 is made up of 15 amino acids. J gave up 2 bases and V 5 bases, and 5 bases lay outside the gene matches. The chain's CDR3 is CASSPDRGPGNTIYF. The CDR3 DNA follows: TGTGCCAGCAGCCCCGACAGGGGACCTGGAAACACCATATATTTT.

This rearrangement joins TRBV5-4 to TRBJ1-2; possibly TRBD1 for D (6 bases). Trimming removed 3 bases from V and 7 bases from J, with 13 bases in between. CDR3 size: 13 residues. CDR1 and CDR2 from the germline V gene are SGHNT and YYREEE (reference sequence). CDR3 amino acids: CASSSGTGSGYTF. CDR3 nucleotide sequence: TGTGCCAGCAGCTCCGGCACAGGGAGTGGCTACACCTTC.

The chain joins TRBV27 to TRBJ1-1; 8 positions match TRBD1. Per germline, CDR1 MNHEY and CDR2 SMNVEV (reference sequence). V dropped 5 bases and J dropped 4; count of bases not matched to a gene: 3. This CDR3 spans 13 amino acids. DNA of the CDR3: TGTGCCAGCAGTACAGACAGGGGCACTGAAGCTTTCTTT. Translating gives CASSTDRGTEAFF.

A few counts support this clone. The chain has TRBV5-6 and TRBJ2-7; TRBD2 agrees at 7 bases. CDR1 SGHDT and CDR2 YYEEEE come from the germline V gene. This CDR3 is built from 18 residues. With 0 bases clipped from V and 2 bases from J, the junction kept 14 bases outside the gene matches. The CDR3 region has the DNA TGTGCCAGCAGCTTGGGTCCCCAGGGCGGGGGATTTGCCTACGAGCAGTACTTC. Encoded protein: CASSLGPQGGGFAYEQYF. Using reference TRBV5-6 and TRBJ2-7 for the parts outside the CDR3, the full variable domain is DAGVTQSPTHLIKTRGQQVTLRCSPKSGHDTVSWYQQALGQGPQFIFQYYEEEERQRGNFPDRFSGHQFPNYSSELNVNALLLGDSALYLCASSLGPQGGGFAYEQYFGPGTRLTVT.

The chain is built from TRBV9 and TRBJ2-2, with TRBD2 as a possible D gene (5 bases). CDR1 SGDLS and CDR2 YYNGEE come from the germline V gene. V shed 0 bases and J shed 8 bases, with 11 bases lying between them. The CDR3 runs to 14 residues. This CDR3 is CASSVVQRAGELFF. CDR3 DNA sequence: TGTGCCAGCAGCGTAGTACAGAGGGCGGGGGAGCTGTTTTTT.